The 14 T cell receptor beta chains given below trace back to one sample, sequenced in a study of CD8+CD57+ T cells in acquired aplastic anemia. Genomic DNA was employed as the template in profiling TCR beta VDJ and CDR3. TCRdb reprocessed the reads via MiXCR and lists one record per CDR3 protein. In the table there are about 41,000 distinct CDR3 sequences, 60% to 80% of which are singletons. Patients who underwent sequencing had shown CD8+CD57+ cell expansion by flow cytometry. The sample taken for sequencing was sorted CD4+, CD8+, or CD8+CD57+ T cells (not recorded which) from PBMCs. The receptors here all came from a human donor with aplastic anemia.

The V and J genes are TRBV9 and TRBJ2-5; possibly TRBD2 for D (6 bases). Germline values: CDR1 SGDLS, CDR2 YYNGEE. Deletions cut 4 bases from V and 5 bases from J, with 12 bases between. CDR3 length: 13 residues. The CDR3 reads CASSPGERETQYF. The CDR3 nucleotides are TGTGCCAGCAGCCCGGGGGAAAGGGAGACCCAGTACTTC.

The chain couples TRBV10-3 to TRBJ2-7; D remains ambiguous. CDR1 ENHRY and CDR2 SYGVKD come from the germline V gene. V dropped 0 bases and J dropped 2 bases, with 2 bases sitting between them. The CDR3 runs 12 residues. CDR3 coding DNA: TGTGCCATCAGTGAGTCGACCTACGAGCAGTACTTC. This gives the protein CAISESTYEQYF.

In DNA form, the CDR3 reads TGCGCCAGCAGCTTGGCCCAATTCACTGAAGCTTTCTTT. Protein product: CASSLAQFTEAFF. J is TRBJ1-1 and V is TRBV5-1; D uncertain. Germline assignment: CDR1 SGHRS and CDR2 YFSETQ. V lost 0 bases to trimming and J lost 4 bases, with 7 bases between them. The CDR3 contains 13 residues.

A few counts support this clonotype. The J gene is TRBJ2-5, the V gene TRBV24-1, with TRBD1 identical over 8 bases. The length of the CDR3 is 15 residues. Germline V lookup: CDR1 KGHDR, CDR2 SFDVKD. V was pared by 3 bases and J by 1 base, with 3 bases of the junction left unmatched. The CDR3 sequence is CATSDPGTGQETQYF. The DNA for the CDR3 is TGTGCCACCAGTGATCCCGGGACAGGCCAAGAGACCCAGTACTTC.

This clonotype has at least ten counts. One base away lies a much larger clone, so this may be a sequencing read error. V gene TRBV10-3 combines with J gene TRBJ2-7, with D maybe TRBD1 (5 bases). Per the germline V gene, CDR1 is ENHRY and CDR2 is SYGVKD. This CDR3 is 13 amino acids long. As DNA, the CDR3 is TGTACCATCAGTGACGTCGGACAAAACGTTCAGTACTTC. This sequence encodes CTISDVGQNVQYF.

This clonotype was counted many times. This chain joins TRBV29-1 and TRBJ1-2, with 9 bases matching TRBD1. With V trimmed by 7 bases and J by 5 bases, 8 bases remained unmatched. The CDR3 covers 13 residues. Germline CDR1 SQVTM, CDR2 ANQGSEA. CDR3 amino acids: CSAVRQGEYGYTF. In DNA form, the CDR3 reads TGCAGCGCAGTCCGACAGGGGGAATATGGCTACACCTTC.

V is TRBV20-1 and J is TRBJ2-7; 8 bases line up with TRBD1. Germline CDR1 DFQATT, CDR2 SNEGSKA (reference sequence). Trimming cost V 5 bases and J 3 bases; bases outside gene matches: 9. The CDR3 length is 14 residues. CDR3 sequence (DNA): TGCAGTGCTCTACCGGACAGGGCCGGCTACGAGCAGTACTTC. Its protein product is CSALPDRAGYEQYF.

The chain links TRBV20-1 to TRBJ2-2; D not certain. Germline V gene data show CDR1 as DFQATT and CDR2 as SNEGSKA (reference sequence). The CDR3 has 12 residues. V was pared by 1 base and J by 7 bases, with 7 bases between. The CDR3 is CSARGDSGELFF. The DNA of the CDR3 is TGCAGTGCTAGAGGGGATAGCGGGGAGCTGTTTTTT.

This chain links TRBV7-2 with TRBJ2-7; 9 nucleotides agree with TRBD1. Germline CDR1 is SGHTA and CDR2 is FQGNSA. V was pared by 6 bases and J by 5 bases, with 11 bases of the junction left unmatched. The length of the CDR3 is 15 residues. For the CDR3, the DNA is TGTGCCAGCAGTGGCCAGGGACAGGGTTCCCACGAGCAGTACTTC. It specifies CASSGQGQGSHEQYF.

The V and J genes are TRBV11-1 and TRBJ1-3, with D hard to call. V shed 2 bases and J shed 0 bases, with 14 bases lying between them. Germline CDR1 reads SGHAT; CDR2 reads FQDESV (reference sequence). There are 17 residues in the CDR3. The CDR3 DNA follows: TGTGCCAGCAGCTTAACCGGGTCTACGGACTCTGGAAACACCATATATTTT. Translated, it gives CASSLTGSTDSGNTIYF. Filled out from reference TRBV11-1 and TRBJ1-3, the complete variable domain reads EAEVAQSPRYKITEKSQAVAFWCDPISGHATLYWYRQILGQGPELLVQFQDESVVDDSQLPKDRFSAERLKGVDSTLKIQPAELGDSAMYLCASSLTGSTDSGNTIYFGEGSWLTVV.

This clonotype was detected a few times. The chain has TRBV9 and TRBJ2-7; TRBD1 or TRBD2 may be the D gene (5 bases each). This CDR3 has 13 amino acids. V lost 1 base and J 6 bases, leaving 11 bases between the germline ends. Per the germline V gene, CDR1 is SGDLS and CDR2 is YYNGEE. CDR3 sequence: CASSVNGGREQYF. CDR3 in DNA: TGTGCCAGCAGCGTAAATGGGGGTCGCGAGCAGTACTTC.

The chain uses TRBV2 and TRBJ2-5; D is unclear. Germline V gene data show CDR1 as SNHLY and CDR2 as FYNNEI. The germline V and J ends were trimmed by 4 bases and 2 bases, with 5 bases remaining between them. This CDR3 is built from 12 residues. The CDR3, as DNA: TGTGCCAGCAGTGTCGAGCAAGAGACCCAGTACTTC. The encoded protein is CASSVEQETQYF.

Turning to this clonotype: A read error may account for a junction end that differs from germline. The rearrangement links TRBV11-2 to TRBJ2-1; 10 nucleotides line up with TRBD2. Germline CDR1 reads SGHAT; CDR2 reads FQNNGV. The CDR3 spans 17 residues. This chain's CDR3 is CASSPYLAGVGYSEQFF. The CDR3 bases are TGTGCCAGCAGCCCTTACCTAGCGGGGGTCGGCTACAGTGAGCAGTTCTTC.

This clonotype was seen only a few times. It may be a read error: a sequence one base away is much more abundant. V is TRBV7-6 and J is TRBJ2-1, with TRBD2 matching over 7 bases. Germline loops: CDR1 SGHVS, CDR2 FNYEAQ. CDR3 length: 15 residues. The CDR3 loop is CASSVSAGPYDEQFF. The DNA of the CDR3 is TGTGCCAGCAGCGTATCAGCGGGGCCCTACGATGAGCAGTTCTTC.